Following are 28 T cell receptor beta chains from one sample sequenced in a study of identical twins. TCRdb re-analysed the 5' RACE reads in MiXCR, keeping a single row per CDR3 protein. This table holds 500,000 to 700,000 distinct CDR3 sequences, roughly 7.1% found once. The same specimen was also included in a second study, on yellow fever vaccine responses in identical twins.

Sequencing was performed on PBMCs. The receptors derive from a young woman in good health.

This clonotype has a handful of counts. This rearrangement joins TRBV24-1 to TRBJ2-1, with no clear D. V was cut by 5 bases and J by 2 bases, with 6 bases left in between. The CDR3 contains 13 residues. CDR1 KGHDR and CDR2 SFDVKD come from the germline V gene. The CDR3 reads CATSAPPYNEQFF. DNA for the CDR3: TGTGCCACCAGTGCTCCCCCCTACAATGAGCAGTTCTTC.

This clonotype was found many times. This chain joins TRBV11-2 and TRBJ2-4, with D hard to call. The length of the CDR3 is 14 residues. Trimming pared 2 bases from V and 3 bases from J, leaving 8 bases between. In germline, CDR1 is SGHAT, CDR2 FQNNGV. The DNA of the CDR3 is TGTGCCAGCAGCTTAAGACATTTCAAAAACATTCAGTACTTC. It codes for CASSLRHFKNIQYF.

Ten or more counts support this clonotype. This sequence joins TRBV5-1 and TRBJ2-2; 10 bases agree with TRBD2. Germline-derived CDR1 and CDR2 are SGHRS and YFSETQ. The CDR3 covers 14 residues. After removal of 3 bases from V and 8 bases from J, the junction contained 4 bases not matched to a gene. The CDR3: CASSWGLATGELFF. DNA for the CDR3: TGCGCCAGCAGCTGGGGACTAGCGACTGGGGAGCTGTTTTTT.

The rearrangement joins TRBV25-1 to TRBJ2-7, with 11 nucleotides matching TRBD2. The V and J ends lost 4 bases and 0 bases, in that order; junction bases with no gene match: 11. Germline lookup yields CDR1 MGHDK and CDR2 SYGVNS. This CDR3 spans 18 amino acids. The CDR3 is CASSGSAGLAVSSYEQYF. The CDR3 DNA follows: TGTGCCAGCAGTGGGTCGGCGGGACTAGCGGTTAGCTCCTACGAGCAGTACTTC.

The chain links TRBV10-3 to TRBJ2-6; 8 bases are a match to TRBD1. The V gene end was trimmed by 7 bases and the J gene end by 0 bases; junction bases not matched to a gene: 14. Looked up from germline, CDR1 is ENHRY and CDR2 is SYGVKD. The CDR3 contains 19 residues. CDR3 sequence: CAITNHRDRRLSGANVLTF. DNA of the CDR3: TGTGCCATCACCAACCACCGGGACAGGCGCCTCTCTGGGGCCAACGTCCTGACTTTC.

The chain employs TRBV5-6 and TRBJ2-7; perhaps TRBD1 as D (6 bases). Germline V gene data show CDR1 as SGHDT and CDR2 as YYEEEE. The CDR3 spans 16 residues. The V gene lost 2 bases and the J gene lost 3 bases, with 18 bases spanning the gap. The CDR3 sequence is CASSFSPTGSGYEQYV. CDR3 DNA sequence: TGTGCCAGCAGCTTCAGTCCCACAGGGAGCGGCTACGAGCAGTACGTC.

This clonotype has just a few counts. The chain uses TRBV7-7 and TRBJ2-2; no reliable D call. CDR1 and CDR2 (germline): SSHAT, FNYEAQ (reference sequence). This CDR3 has 13 residues. V was shortened by 5 bases and J by 7 bases, with 11 bases between the two germline ends. The CDR3: CASSPDTIGELFF. The CDR3 DNA follows: TGTGCCAGCAGCCCTGACACTATCGGGGAGCTGTTTTTT.

This clonotype was counted at least ten times. The chain uses TRBV29-1 and TRBJ2-1; tentatively, D is TRBD1 (5 bases). V lost 7 bases, J lost 7 bases, and 17 bases lay in between. This CDR3 contains 13 residues. CDR1 and CDR2 from the germline V gene are SQVTM and ANQGSEA. CDR3 residues: CSAPKDSENEQFF. CDR3 bases: TGCAGCGCCCCAAAAGACAGTGAGAATGAGCAGTTCTTC.

The rearrangement uses TRBV6-5 and TRBJ1-3; tentatively, D is TRBD1 (5 bases). There are 12 residues in the CDR3. Trimming shortened V by 6 bases and J by 4 bases, and 7 bases separated the two germline ends. Looked up from germline, CDR1 is MNHEY and CDR2 is SVGAGI. CDR3 DNA sequence: TGTGCCAGCAGGGCAGGGGGAAACACCATATATTTT. Protein product: CASRAGGNTIYF.

This clonotype was picked up many times. V and J are TRBV15 and TRBJ2-1; the D is unclear. In germline, CDR1 is LNHNV, CDR2 YYDKDF (reference sequence). Trimming took 6 bases from V and 2 from J, leaving 8 bases between them. The CDR3 is made up of 13 amino acids. The CDR3 DNA is TGTGCCACCAGTAATCAGCCCTACAATGAGCAGTTCTTC. This translates into CATSNQPYNEQFF.

CDR3 protein: CASSLWGLGGYEQYF. CDR3 nucleotides: TGTGCCAGCAGCTTGTGGGGGCTAGGAGGGTACGAGCAGTACTTC. This chain links TRBV7-2 with TRBJ2-7; D tentatively fits TRBD1 or TRBD2 (6 bases each). The CDR3 sequence is 15 residues long. Germline CDR1 is SGHTA and CDR2 is FQGNSA. V was clipped by 3 bases and J by 4 bases, with 16 bases between them.

This clonotype is medium-sized within its sample. This sequence joins TRBV2 and TRBJ2-1; possibly TRBD2 for D (5 bases). The germline V gene has CDR1 SNHLY and CDR2 FYNNEI. CDR3 length: 15 residues. V lost 4 bases to trimming and J lost 10 bases, with 20 bases between them. The CDR3: CASSGGQIAPGEQFF. The CDR3 nucleotides read TGTGCCAGCAGTGGAGGCCAGATAGCGCCGGGGGAGCAGTTCTTC.

The chain joins TRBV11-2 to TRBJ2-1, with D uncertain. The CDR3 is 18 residues long. Germline loops: CDR1 SGHAT, CDR2 FQNNGV. Trimming took 0 bases from V and 0 from J, leaving 15 bases between them. This CDR3 reads CASSLDPLAPSSYNEQFF. The CDR3 nucleotides read TGTGCCAGCAGCTTAGATCCCTTAGCCCCTAGCTCCTACAATGAGCAGTTCTTC.

This clonotype appeared a few times. The rearrangement uses TRBV7-6 and TRBJ1-1, with D perhaps matching TRBD1 (6 bases). V was pared by 4 bases and J by 7 bases, with 10 bases between. The CDR3 consists of 12 residues. Germline loops: CDR1 SGHVS, CDR2 FNYEAQ. The CDR3 is CASSSDRSEAFF. The CDR3 nucleotides read TGTGCCAGCAGCTCAGACAGGAGTGAAGCTTTCTTT. The whole variable domain, filled in from reference TRBV7-6 and TRBJ1-1, reads GAGVSQSPRYKVTKRGQDVALRCDPISGHVSLYWYRQALGQGPEFLTYFNYEAQQDKSGLPNDRFSAERPEGSISTLTIQRTEQRDSAMYRCASSSDRSEAFFGQGTRLTVV.

This CDR3 is CASSRDRGPRSPLHF. Here the CDR3 DNA reads TGTGCCAGCAGCCGGGACAGGGGGCCACGTTCACCCCTCCACTTT. V usage is TRBV6-1 and J usage is TRBJ1-6; 12 bases fit TRBD1. V was pared by 6 bases and J by 9 bases, with 6 bases of the junction left unmatched. This CDR3 is 15 amino acids long. Germline V gives CDR1 MNHNS, CDR2 SASEGT.

This sequence joins TRBV20-1 and TRBJ2-7, with 8 bases that match TRBD2. The CDR3 spans 14 residues. V lost 3 bases, J lost 3 bases, and 7 bases stayed unmatched. Germline V gene data show CDR1 as DFQATT and CDR2 as SNEGSKA (reference sequence). The CDR3 nucleotides read TGCAGTGCTAGCGAACTAGCGGCCCACTACGAGCAGTACTTC. Translating gives CSASELAAHYEQYF.

This clonotype was picked up a small number of times. This sequence joins TRBV5-6 and TRBJ2-1; 9 positions agree with TRBD1. V shed 4 bases and J 8 bases; nucleotides not matched to a gene: 4. CDR1 is SGHDT, CDR2 YYEEEE, per germline. This CDR3 spans 13 amino acids. The CDR3 spells CASSEDRGDEQFF. DNA of the CDR3: TGTGCCAGCAGCGAGGACAGGGGCGATGAGCAGTTCTTC.

The gene calls are TRBV11-2 and TRBJ2-1; 10 bases are shared with TRBD2. The CDR3 covers 16 residues. Germline V gene data show CDR1 as SGHAT and CDR2 as FQNNGV. J gave up 9 bases and V 0 bases, and 8 bases lay outside the gene matches. CDR3: CASSLEIAGGRGEQFF. The CDR3 DNA sequence: TGTGCCAGCAGCTTAGAAATAGCGGGGGGTCGGGGTGAGCAGTTCTTC.

At least ten counts were recorded for this clonotype. The gene calls are TRBV12-3 or TRBV12-4 and TRBJ2-7, with D perhaps TRBD2 (5 bases). This CDR3 comprises 12 residues. Between the trimmed V and J ends, which lost 6 bases and 2 bases, there was a span of 8 bases. CDR3 sequence: CASSPGTYEQYV. CDR3 coding DNA: TGTGCCAGCAGCCCCGGGACCTACGAGCAGTACGTC.

This clonotype was picked up a small number of times. The chain is built from TRBV5-1 and TRBJ2-7; 7 bases are shared with TRBD1. The ends lost 4 bases at V and 2 bases at J; junction bases unmatched: 15. The germline gives CDR1 SGHRS, CDR2 YFSETQ. The CDR3 extends over 17 amino acids. CDR3 sequence: CASSISTGQPYAYEQYF. The CDR3 DNA is TGCGCCAGCAGCATCTCCACGGGACAGCCTTACGCCTACGAGCAGTACTTC. Combining the CDR3 with reference TRBV5-1 and TRBJ2-7 gives the whole variable domain KAGVTQTPRYLIKTRGQQVTLSCSPISGHRSVSWYQQTPGQGLQFLFEYFSETQRNKGNFPGRFSGRQFSNSRSEMNVSTLELGDSALYLCASSISTGQPYAYEQYFGPGTRLTVT.

The sample holds a few counts of this clonotype. The V gene is TRBV27, the J gene TRBJ2-1, with 10 nucleotides matching TRBD1. From germline, CDR1 is MNHEY and CDR2 SMNVEV (reference sequence). The CDR3 loop spans 14 amino acids. The V gene end was trimmed by 3 bases and the J gene end by 7 bases; junction bases not matched to a gene: 3. The CDR3 DNA sequence: TGTGCCAGCAGTTTCGGGACAGGGGTTAATGAGCAGTTCTTC. Translating it yields CASSFGTGVNEQFF.

This clonotype has at least ten counts. This chain links TRBV5-6 with TRBJ2-7; D might be TRBD2 (6 bases). V lost 0 bases, J lost 7 bases, and 8 bases lay in between. Germline V gene data show CDR1 as SGHDT and CDR2 as YYEEEE. CDR3 length: 12 residues. CDR3 amino acids: CASSLVAGEQYF. CDR3 DNA sequence: TGTGCCAGCAGCTTGGTCGCGGGGGAGCAGTACTTC.

Notes on this clonotype: At one end the junction does not follow the germline gene, possibly because of a read error. This sequence joins TRBV6-1 and TRBJ2-2; the D gene could be TRBD1 or TRBD2 (5 bases each). This CDR3 has 13 residues. The germline gives CDR1 MNHNS, CDR2 SASEGT. Here the CDR3 DNA reads TGTGCCAGCGGTGAGGGGTACACCGGGGAGCTGTTTTTT. Amino acids: CASGEGYTGELFF.

This clonotype was seen many times. The V and J genes are TRBV3-1 and TRBJ2-2, with TRBD2 matching 8 bases. The CDR3 is 16 amino acids. The V gene end was trimmed by 3 bases and the J gene end by 5 bases; junction bases not matched to a gene: 8. CDR1 LGHDT and CDR2 YNNKEL come from the germline V gene (reference sequence). CDR3: CASSHHGGASTGELFF. CDR3 in DNA: TGTGCCAGCAGCCACCACGGGGGGGCATCGACCGGGGAGCTGTTTTTT.

This clonotype was counted ten times or more. The genes are TRBV12-3 or TRBV12-4 and TRBJ1-6; D not resolved. CDR3 length: 13 amino acids. Between the trimmed V and J ends, which lost 11 bases and 5 bases, there was a span of 13 bases. The CDR3 region is CAARETNNSPLHF. Here the CDR3 DNA reads TGTGCCGCCCGGGAGACTAATAATTCACCCCTCCACTTT.

V and J are TRBV29-1 and TRBJ1-2; a weak D match, TRBD1 (5 bases). This CDR3 contains 15 residues. Looked up from germline, CDR1 is SQVTM and CDR2 is ANQGSEA. The ends were cut back, 5 bases at V and 8 bases at J, with 24 bases in the middle. The CDR3 sequence: CSVQRTGTRDGGYTF. The CDR3 DNA follows: TGCAGCGTTCAACGGACCGGGACTCGGGACGGGGGCTACACCTTC.

The chain carries TRBV12-3 or TRBV12-4 and TRBJ2-7; the match to TRBD2 covers 7 bases. Trimming cost V 2 bases and J 7 bases; bases outside gene matches: 14. This CDR3 has 16 residues. The CDR3 loop reads CASSLQGGTTTGEQYF. The CDR3 DNA reads as TGTGCCAGCAGTTTACAAGGAGGGACTACCACGGGGGAGCAGTACTTC.

The chain links TRBV7-6 to TRBJ2-1; 8 bases are shared with TRBD2. Germline CDR1 SGHVS, CDR2 FNYEAQ. Germline trimming cut 0 bases from V and 2 bases from J; bases unmatched to any gene: 3. The CDR3 consists of 16 residues. The CDR3 here is CASSLANGGAYNEQFF. As DNA, the CDR3 is TGTGCCAGCAGCTTAGCCAACGGGGGGGCCTACAATGAGCAGTTCTTC.